This T cell receptor (beta chain) was recovered during a study of blood T cell repertoires in COVID-19 (TCRdb year 2020). With regard to the full study: The collaborator samples originated in the United States, Italy and Spain and spanned the acute and convalescent phases of COVID-19. The material from the prospective study consisted of cDNA or gDNA derived from T cells, B-cell-depleted T cells, or PBMCs. The dataset comprised deeply sampled blood TCRbeta repertoires from subjects exposed to, actively infected with, or recovered from COVID-19. A freely available public database, intended as a resource for researchers studying the immune response to SARS-CoV-2, is where the repertoires were released. The samples were drawn from the first 160 participants of the ongoing ImmuneRACE study and from 1,200 or so subjects provided by 6 global collaborators. Nearly every sample came with metadata listing a de-identified subject ID, COVID-19 status, age in years and sex. Where HLA class I and class II types were available, the types were taken from metadata supplied by the sample provider, not from assay-based typing. What the work shows at the level of the full study, not this receptor alone: The quantity of clinical and demographic metadata differed by source and by participant and was supplied without curation.

Concerning this clone itself: Its antigen specificity is not known. No base-level quality is on record; no much larger clone is a single base apart.

The collaborating institutions used their own protocols to collect whole blood in K2EDTA tubes. For TCRbeta analysis, collaborators shipped samples as frozen whole blood, isolated PBMCs, or DNA extracted from either of those sample types. TCRbeta CDR3 regions were amplified from genomic DNA by means of the immunoSEQ Assay, a bias-controlled multiplex PCR. In the paper's pipeline: Within the assay, amplification of reference gene primers was used to estimate how many nucleated cells each sample contained. To quantify the absolute abundance of each unique TCRbeta CDR3 rearrangement, sequence reads were collapsed and filtered. For each sample, productive Simpson clonality was calculated as the square root of Simpson's diversity index over productive rearrangements. The table was pulled from immuneACCESS by TCRdb, which kept in-frame rearrangements only. Such tables lose some clones; where checked, under half of the loss comes from unresolved V genes, and the rest has no known cause. V and J calls and clone size come straight from that table; D and trimming were deduced from the DNA. The sample profile shows about 72,000 clones; more than 75% of them were found once. The ten top clones hold roughly a sixth of the sample.

Measured from the cysteine to the phenylalanine, the CDR3 is 13 residues long. Of the read, only the CDR3 DNA is kept; its 39 bases are in frame from base 1. Looking up the germline V gene (reference sequence) yields CDR1 DFQATT and CDR2 SNEGSKA. The junction carries 10 bases between V and J, which are trimmed by 3 bases and 7 bases respectively. The material sequenced was peripheral blood. This TCR came from a human donor in a cohort sampled during active COVID-19. The chain is made from TRBV20-1 and TRBJ1-6; the best D guess is TRBD1, with 6 bases matching. The nucleotides read TGCAGTGCTAGTTCGGGGGGCAATTCACCCCTCCACTTT. It specifies CSASSGGNSPLHF.